The 21 T cell receptor beta chains below all came from one sample that was sequenced in a study of shared clonotypes between healthy human individuals. Sequencing used immunoSEQ multiplex PCR; TCRdb keeps in-frame clones, though not all of them. This table holds 400,000 to 500,000 clones, 76% found once. The sample consisted of PBMCs. All receptors come from a woman aged 35 to 49 in good health. Some clones in this sample may be carry-over from other donors' samples.

V gene TRBV11-2 combines with J gene TRBJ1-4, with D unresolved. Germline V CDR1 and CDR2: SGHAT, FQNNGV. The CDR3 has 13 amino acids. Trimming removed 3 bases from V and 8 bases from J, with 10 bases in between. CDR3 in DNA: TGTGCCAGCAGCTTCGCCCGTTGGGAAAAACTGTTTTTT. Amino acids: CASSFARWEKLFF.

The chain carries TRBV11-2 and TRBJ2-1, with 12 bases matching TRBD2. This CDR3 contains 17 residues. In germline, CDR1 is SGHAT, CDR2 FQNNGV. Trimming at V came to 0 bases and at J to 5 bases, leaving 5 bases not matched to a gene. CDR3 in amino acids: CASSLDRSSGRDNEQFF. Written as DNA, the CDR3 is TGTGCCAGCAGCTTAGATCGGTCTAGCGGGAGGGACAATGAGCAGTTCTTC.

The J gene is TRBJ2-1, the V gene TRBV28; 7 nucleotides match TRBD2. The CDR3 length is 13 residues. CDR1 MDHEN and CDR2 SYDVKM come from the germline V gene. CDR3 in DNA: TGTGTCACGCAAATGGCGGGAGTGAGTGAGCAGTTCTTC. Translation: CVTQMAGVSEQFF. Supplemented by reference TRBV28 and TRBJ2-1, the full variable domain reads DVKVTQSSRYLVKRTGEKVFLECVQDMDHENMFWYRQDPGLGLRLIYFSYDVKMKEKGDIPEGYSVSREKKERFSLILESASTNQTSMYLCVTQMAGVSEQFFGPGTRLTVL.

The chain couples TRBV4-1 to TRBJ2-1; TRBD1 is a possible D gene (6 bases). V gave up 1 base and J gave up 4 bases, with 11 bases separating them. From germline, CDR1 is MGHRA and CDR2 YSYEKL. The CDR3 covers 15 residues. The CDR3: CASSQGVQGYNEQFF. DNA for the CDR3: TGCGCCAGCAGCCAAGGGGTACAGGGTTACAATGAGCAGTTCTTC.

This chain links TRBV7-9 with TRBJ1-2, with D maybe TRBD1 (5 bases). The CDR3 is 12 residues long. CDR1 SEHNR and CDR2 FQNEAQ come from the germline V gene (reference sequence). V was clipped by 4 bases and J by 5 bases, with 8 bases between them. For the CDR3, the DNA is TGTGCCAGCAGCTACGACAGTTATGGCTACACCTTC. Its protein product is CASSYDSYGYTF.

The J gene is TRBJ2-1, the V gene TRBV4-1, with 7 bases identical to TRBD2. With V trimmed by 0 bases and J by 4 bases, 6 bases remained unmatched. The CDR3 has 16 amino acids. CDR1 MGHRA and CDR2 YSYEKL come from the germline V gene. The CDR3 loop is CASSQDEASGYNEQFF. CDR3 bases: TGCGCCAGCAGCCAAGACGAGGCTAGCGGATACAATGAGCAGTTCTTC.

Worth noting for this clone: This clone may be a read error of a much larger clone one base away. This CDR3 fails to terminate in the conserved phenylalanine or tryptophan, so it likely reflects a read error. The genes are TRBV5-5 and TRBJ1-2; D not certain. The CDR3 is 15 residues long. The V gene's germline CDR1 is SGHKS and CDR2 YYEKEE (reference sequence). V was trimmed by 0 bases and J by 5 bases, leaving 14 bases between them. This CDR3 is CASSLATMGEYGYTL. CDR3 in DNA: TGTGCCAGCAGCTTGGCAACGATGGGTGAATATGGCTACACCCTC.

The chain uses TRBV7-9 and TRBJ1-2; 8 bases line up with TRBD1. The CDR3 has 15 amino acids. The germline CDR1 and CDR2 sequences are SEHNR and FQNEAQ (reference sequence). V shed 0 bases and J 5 bases; nucleotides not matched to a gene: 5. CDR3 sequence reads: CASSLAGGQAYGYTF. The CDR3 coding sequence is TGTGCCAGCAGCTTAGCCGGGGGACAGGCTTATGGCTACACCTTC.

V gene TRBV7-8 combines with J gene TRBJ1-1, with D maybe TRBD1 (6 bases). Germline-derived CDR1 and CDR2 are SGHVS and FQNEAQ. This CDR3 region has 13 residues. Trimming left V 5 bases short and J 10 bases short, with 17 bases between. The CDR3 DNA reads TGTGCCAGCAGCCCTACCCAGGGGTTGGCAGCTTTCTTT. The encoded protein is CASSPTQGLAAFF.

The chain recombines TRBV11-2 with TRBJ2-5; no firm D call. The CDR3 contains 13 residues. V was clipped by 5 bases and J by 1 base, with 8 bases between them. Germline V gene data show CDR1 as SGHAT and CDR2 as FQNNGV. The CDR3 bases are TGTGCCAGCAGCCCAGGCATCCAAGAGACCCAGTACTTC. This encodes CASSPGIQETQYF.

The V call is TRBV21-1, the J call TRBJ2-5; the D call in the table, TRBD1, was not verified against the DNA. TRBV21-1 is designated a pseudogene. The CDR3 totals 13 residues. The chain's CDR3 is CASKGTGGETQYF. Here the CDR3 DNA reads TGTGCCAGCAAAGGGACAGGTGGAGAGACCCAGTACTTC.

The chain couples TRBV5-4 to TRBJ2-7; 8 bases align to TRBD1. Germline CDR1 SGHNT, CDR2 YYREEE (reference sequence). This CDR3 region has 15 residues. V was clipped by 0 bases and J by 5 bases; unmatched bases: 7. The CDR3 region has the DNA TGTGCCAGCAGCTTGGGCCAGGGGGCGGTTGACGAGCAGTACTTC. This translates into CASSLGQGAVDEQYF.

V gene TRBV28 combines with J gene TRBJ2-7; 10 bases fit TRBD2. The CDR3 is 15 amino acids. Per germline, CDR1 MDHEN and CDR2 SYDVKM. J gave up 0 bases and V 5 bases, and 4 bases lay outside the gene matches. CDR3 loop: CASSATSGASYEQYF. CDR3 DNA sequence: TGTGCCAGCAGTGCAACTAGCGGGGCCTCCTACGAGCAGTACTTC.

This chain joins TRBV7-8 and TRBJ1-2; a weak D match, TRBD1 (6 bases). The length of the CDR3 is 15 residues. In germline, CDR1 is SGHVS, CDR2 FQNEAQ. Trimming took 5 bases from V and 5 from J, leaving 18 bases between them. CDR3 amino acids: CASSPRRTEQYGYTF. The DNA of the CDR3 is TGTGCCAGCAGCCCCCGTCGGACAGAACAATATGGCTACACCTTC.

The chain joins TRBV7-9 to TRBJ2-7; possible D gene TRBD2, 6 bases. CDR3 length equals 17 residues. Germline lookup yields CDR1 SEHNR and CDR2 FQNEAQ (reference sequence). V shed 3 bases and J shed 3 bases, with 21 bases lying between them. CDR3 protein: CASSFAGYGHKDYEQYF. In nucleotides, the CDR3 is TGTGCCAGCAGCTTTGCGGGGTATGGACACAAAGACTACGAGCAGTACTTC.

Of note for this clone: Other DNA sequences in this sample translate to the same CDR3. V gene TRBV7-8 combines with J gene TRBJ2-2; perhaps TRBD2 as D (5 bases). Trimming stripped 0 bases from V and 5 bases from J, with 7 bases between. The CDR3 length is 14 residues. Germline V gene data show CDR1 as SGHVS and CDR2 as FQNEAQ. This chain's CDR3 is CASSLARGTGELFF. The CDR3 nucleotides read TGTGCCAGCAGCTTAGCGCGCGGGACCGGGGAGCTGTTTTTT.

V usage is TRBV4-3 and J usage is TRBJ2-6; maybe TRBD2 (6 bases). V was pared by 4 bases and J by 0 bases, with 7 bases between. CDR3 length equals 15 residues. From germline, CDR1 is LGHNA and CDR2 YSLEER. CDR3 in DNA: TGCGCCAGCAGCCGCGGGGTCTCTGGGGCCAACGTCCTGACTTTC. It encodes CASSRGVSGANVLTF.

The J gene is TRBJ2-3, the V gene TRBV11-2; perhaps TRBD1 as D (6 bases). The CDR3 length is 16 residues. The V and J ends lost 5 bases and 2 bases respectively, with 17 bases between them. From germline, CDR1 is SGHAT and CDR2 FQNNGV. The CDR3 nucleotides read TGTGCCAGCAGCGGGGGCTTAGACGGTTACACAGATACGCAGTATTTT. Amino acid sequence: CASSGGLDGYTDTQYF.

The chain employs TRBV5-1 and TRBJ1-1, with D hard to call. The V end lost 2 bases, the J end lost 1 base, and 12 bases lay between the germline ends. Germline CDR1 and CDR2: SGHRS and YFSETQ. The CDR3 loop spans 15 amino acids. The CDR3 region has the DNA TGCGCCAGCAGCTTCGGGTTGGCAACGAACACTGAAGCTTTCTTT. It is translated as CASSFGLATNTEAFF.

Written as DNA, the CDR3 is TGTGCCAGCAGCTCGGACAGGGAGACCTACGAGCAGTACTTC. As protein: CASSSDRETYEQYF. The chain has TRBV2 and TRBJ2-7; 8 nucleotides agree with TRBD1. V was clipped by 6 bases and J by 2 bases; unmatched bases: 6. The V gene's germline CDR1 is SNHLY and CDR2 FYNNEI. CDR3 length: 14 residues.

This clone was counted once. Written as DNA, the CDR3 is TGTGCCAGCAGCGGAGCCGCTAGCGACTCCTACAATGAGCAGTTCTTC. Translation gives CASSGAASDSYNEQFF. The chain joins TRBV28 to TRBJ2-1; D is possibly TRBD2 (6 bases). V lost 6 bases to trimming and J lost 0 bases, with 15 bases between them. The CDR3 is made up of 16 amino acids. Germline V gene sequence: CDR1 MDHEN, CDR2 SYDVKM.